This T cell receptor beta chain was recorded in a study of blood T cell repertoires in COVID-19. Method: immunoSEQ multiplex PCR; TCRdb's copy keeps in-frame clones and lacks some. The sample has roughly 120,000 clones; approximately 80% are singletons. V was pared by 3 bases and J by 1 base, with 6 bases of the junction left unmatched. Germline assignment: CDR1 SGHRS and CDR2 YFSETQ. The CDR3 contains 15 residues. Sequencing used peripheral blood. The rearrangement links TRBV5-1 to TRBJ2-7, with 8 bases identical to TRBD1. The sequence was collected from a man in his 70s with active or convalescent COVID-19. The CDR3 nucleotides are TGCGCCAGCAGCTCAACGACAGGGGTATCCTACGAGCAGTACTTC. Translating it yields CASSSTTGVSYEQYF.